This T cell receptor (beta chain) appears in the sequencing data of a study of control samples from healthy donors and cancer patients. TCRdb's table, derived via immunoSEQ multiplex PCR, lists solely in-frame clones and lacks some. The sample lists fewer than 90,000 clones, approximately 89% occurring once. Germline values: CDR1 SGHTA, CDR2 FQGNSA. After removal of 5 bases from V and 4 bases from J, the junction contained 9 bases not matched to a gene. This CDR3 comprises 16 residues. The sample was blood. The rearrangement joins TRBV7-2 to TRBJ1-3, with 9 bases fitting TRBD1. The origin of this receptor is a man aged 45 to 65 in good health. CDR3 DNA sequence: TGTGCCAGCAGCCTCTCCGGGACAGGGCAAGGAAACACCATATATTTT. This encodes CASSLSGTGQGNTIYF.